These 19 T cell receptor beta chains share one sample of origin, sequenced in a study of blood T cell repertoires in COVID-19. Data came from immunoSEQ multiplex PCR; TCRdb stores just in-frame clones and leaves some out. The sample holds about 160,000 clones; more than 60% are singletons and the top ten take around 2.8%. The specimen sequenced was peripheral blood. All receptors derive from a man in his 70s with acute or convalescent COVID-19.

The chain has TRBV11-3 and TRBJ2-1; 15 bases fit TRBD2. The CDR3 has 19 amino acids. From germline, CDR1 is SGHNT and CDR2 YENEEA. Trimming removed 5 bases from V and 0 bases from J; junction bases left unmatched: 8. Here the CDR3 reads CASSNPGLAGGYSYNEQFF. CDR3 in DNA: TGTGCCAGCAGCAACCCGGGACTAGCGGGAGGATACTCCTACAATGAGCAGTTCTTC.

This clone has a count of ten or more. One end of the junction varies from germline; a read error may be responsible. The chain is built from TRBV13 and TRBJ1-1; D is undetermined. This CDR3 has 19 residues. Looked up from germline, CDR1 is PRHDT and CDR2 is FYEKMQ (reference sequence). CDR3 loop: CASSLGLAWAGEMNTGAFF. The CDR3 DNA sequence: TGTGCCAGCAGCTTAGGCCTTGCGTGGGCAGGTGAAATGAACACTGGAGCTTTCTTT.

The V call is TRBV4-1, the J call TRBJ2-3; maybe TRBD2 (7 bases). This CDR3 is built from 16 residues. The germline V gene encodes CDR1 MGHRA and CDR2 YSYEKL. The ends were cut back, 3 bases at V and 4 bases at J, with 17 bases in the middle. The CDR3 reads CASSQSGGGAPDTQYF. Here the CDR3 DNA reads TGCGCCAGCAGCCAGTCCGGTGGGGGGGCCCCAGATACGCAGTATTTT.

The gene calls are TRBV4-2 and TRBJ2-5; tentative D call: TRBD2 (6 bases). V gave up 0 bases and J gave up 5 bases, with 13 bases separating them. The CDR3 runs to 15 residues. Germline V gene lookup returns CDR1 LGHNA and CDR2 YNFKEQ. The CDR3 reads CASSQDPGTYETQYF. The CDR3 DNA reads as TGTGCCAGCAGCCAAGATCCAGGGACTTACGAGACCCAGTACTTC.

V and J are TRBV7-2 and TRBJ2-3; 8 bases match TRBD2. Per the germline V gene, CDR1 is SGHTA and CDR2 is FQGNSA. Trimming took 5 bases from V and 7 from J; bases not matched to a gene: 8. This CDR3 spans 14 amino acids. Here the CDR3 reads CASSPPSGSYTQYF. The CDR3 coding sequence is TGTGCCAGCAGCCCACCTAGCGGGTCCTATACGCAGTATTTT.

The V and J genes are TRBV11-3 and TRBJ1-2; 8 positions agree with TRBD1. This CDR3 is 14 amino acids long. J gave up 7 bases and V 4 bases, and 8 bases lay outside the gene matches. Germline loops: CDR1 SGHNT, CDR2 YENEEA. The CDR3 loop is CASSSGQGETGYTF. Written as DNA, the CDR3 is TGTGCCAGCAGCTCCGGACAGGGCGAAACTGGCTACACCTTC.

This clone was counted once. The rearrangement joins TRBV10-2 to TRBJ1-4; 8 bases are shared with TRBD1. This CDR3 contains 15 residues. Germline V gives CDR1 WSHSY, CDR2 SAAADI. The trim removed 0 bases at V and 3 bases at J, leaving 0 bases unmatched. The CDR3 sequence is CASSESQGANEKLFF. CDR3 nucleotides: TGCGCCAGCAGTGAGTCACAGGGGGCTAATGAAAAACTGTTTTTT.

This clone was found a few times. The chain joins TRBV6-2 or TRBV6-3 to TRBJ2-7; 7 nucleotides line up with TRBD1. The CDR3 spans 15 residues. Germline-derived CDR1 and CDR2 are MNHEY and SVGEGT. V lost 4 bases to trimming and J lost 3 bases; unmatched junction nucleotides: 9. CDR3 region: CASSSLDRLRYEQYF. CDR3 sequence (DNA): TGTGCCAGCAGTTCCCTGGACAGGCTCCGCTACGAGCAGTACTTC.

The chain uses TRBV27 and TRBJ1-5; 8 bases are shared with TRBD1. The V segment lost 3 bases and the J segment 9 bases; nucleotides outside the gene matches: 13. Germline CDR1 is MNHEY and CDR2 is SMNVEV (reference sequence). This CDR3 spans 16 amino acids. The DNA for the CDR3 is TGTGCCAGCAGTTTCTCTCTCGGACAGGGCCTAGGGCCCCAGCATTTT. Its translation: CASSFSLGQGLGPQHF.

The chain employs TRBV29-1 and TRBJ1-1; no reliable D call. The germline gives CDR1 SQVTM, CDR2 ANQGSEA. This CDR3 is built from 11 residues. Trimming removed 6 bases from V and 8 bases from J, with 13 bases in between. CDR3 DNA sequence: TGCAGCGTCGTGGCGGTTCCAGAAGCTTTCTTT. Its protein is CSVVAVPEAFF.

In its sample, this clone was seen once. The CDR3 coding sequence is TGCGCCAGCAGCGACCAGGGTAGCGAGCAGTACTTC. Translated, it gives CASSDQGSEQYF. The chain recombines TRBV10-1 with TRBJ2-7, with TRBD1 as a possible D gene (5 bases). V lost 6 bases and J 6 bases, leaving 12 bases between the germline ends. Germline lookup yields CDR1 WNHNN and CDR2 SYGVQD (reference sequence). This CDR3 comprises 12 residues.

The rearrangement links TRBV9 to TRBJ2-5; 8 bases fit TRBD2. The CDR3 totals 16 residues. Per germline, CDR1 SGDLS and CDR2 YYNGEE. Trimming cost V 4 bases and J 1 base; bases outside gene matches: 9. The CDR3, as DNA: TGTGCCAGCAGCACATACGGCGGGAGGTCCCAAGAGACCCAGTACTTC. Protein product: CASSTYGGRSQETQYF.

The J gene is TRBJ1-1, the V gene TRBV15; D is uncertain. Between the trimmed V and J ends, which lost 0 bases and 3 bases, there was a span of 11 bases. There are 15 residues in the CDR3. Germline CDR1 and CDR2: LNHNV and YYDKDF (reference sequence). CDR3 residues: CATSRDQTGDTEAFF. The CDR3 DNA sequence: TGTGCCACCAGCAGAGATCAAACCGGGGACACTGAAGCTTTCTTT. The full variable domain, its missing parts supplied by reference TRBV15 and TRBJ1-1, is DAMVIQNPRYQVTQFGKPVTLSCSQTLNHNVMYWYQQKSSQAPKLLFHYYDKDFNNEADTPDNFQSRRPNTSFCFLDIRSPGLGDTAMYLCATSRDQTGDTEAFFGQGTRLTVV.

J is TRBJ1-6 and V is TRBV7-9, with a tentative D call TRBD1 (6 bases). Germline V CDR1 and CDR2: SEHNR, FQNEAQ (reference sequence). CDR3 length: 14 residues. Deletions cut 5 bases from V and 9 bases from J, with 14 bases between. As DNA, the CDR3 is TGTGCCAGCAGCGCCCGGGGGGGCGGTTCACCCCTCCACTTT. This gives the protein CASSARGGGSPLHF.

This rearrangement joins TRBV6-1 to TRBJ2-7, with D perhaps matching TRBD1 (6 bases). V dropped 0 bases and J dropped 3 bases, with 18 bases sitting between them. Germline V gene data show CDR1 as MNHNS and CDR2 as SASEGT. This CDR3 has 17 residues. The DNA for the CDR3 is TGTGCCAGCAGTGAAGCGGACAGCCGATATAGTAACTACGAGCAGTACTTC. Translating it yields CASSEADSRYSNYEQYF.

The table lists this clone with a count of one. The rearrangement links TRBV24-1 to TRBJ2-5, with 8 bases identical to TRBD1. The CDR3 is made up of 15 amino acids. Germline CDR1 reads KGHDR; CDR2 reads SFDVKD. After removal of 4 bases from V and 1 base from J, the junction contained 4 bases not matched to a gene. The DNA for the CDR3 is TGTGCCACCAGTGAATTGGGACAGGCCCAAGAGACCCAGTACTTC. It is translated as CATSELGQAQETQYF.

The chain combines TRBV7-9 with TRBJ1-2, with TRBD1 matching 7 bases. Germline V CDR1 and CDR2: SEHNR, FQNEAQ (reference sequence). The CDR3 is made up of 15 amino acids. V lost 3 bases to trimming and J lost 1 base; unmatched junction nucleotides: 5. CDR3 region: CASSLGTAYNYGYTF. The CDR3 DNA sequence: TGTGCCAGCAGCTTGGGGACAGCTTATAACTATGGCTACACCTTC.

This chain connects TRBV6-5 to TRBJ2-7, with TRBD1 matching 9 bases. CDR1 and CDR2 (germline): MNHEY, SVGAGI. The CDR3 extends over 14 amino acids. Trimming cost V 9 bases and J 1 base; bases outside gene matches: 7. CDR3 DNA sequence: TGTGCCAGTCGGTCGGACAGGGGATCCTACGAGCAGTACTTC. This sequence encodes CASRSDRGSYEQYF.

This clone has only a few counts. The chain employs TRBV28 and TRBJ2-3; 11 nucleotides align to TRBD2. V lost 4 bases to trimming and J lost 0 bases; unmatched junction nucleotides: 3. CDR3 length equals 16 residues. Germline V lookup: CDR1 MDHEN, CDR2 SYDVKM. CDR3 residues: CASSSWTSGSTDTQYF. For the CDR3, the DNA is TGTGCCAGCAGTTCCTGGACTAGCGGGAGCACAGATACGCAGTATTTT.